Listed below are T cell receptor beta chains from one sample, sequenced in a study of OX40 agonist ivuxolimab in advanced cancers. Assay used: immunoSEQ multiplex PCR; TCRdb lists only in-frame clones, some missing. The repertoire holds 65,000 to 95,000 clones, with 80% to 90% as singletons. Source: CD4+ or CD8+ T cells sorted from blood, taken in a trial of the OX40 agonist ivuxolimab. These receptors were collected from an adult with an advanced solid tumor such as melanoma, head and neck, liver or kidney cancer. The CDR3 runs from the conserved cysteine through the conserved F or W. A D gene is named only where the DNA matches it firmly. Not all rows give a size; the values are once, few, many and, for expanded clones, a class.

. TRBJ2-5 TRBV7-9 TRBD2 CASSPSLAGEETQYF TGTGCCAGCAGCCCATCCCTAGCGGGGGAGGAGACCCAGTACTTC
. TRBJ2-1 TRBV28 TRBD2 CASISAGVSNEQFF TGTGCCAGCATTTCAGCGGGAGTGTCCAATGAGCAGTTCTTC
. TRBJ2-1 TRBV4-3 TRBD2 CANPPAGAEGEQFF TGCGCCAACCCTCCAGCGGGAGCGGAGGGTGAGCAGTTCTTC
. TRBJ2-5 TRBV9 . CASSVQPQETQYF TGTGCCAGCAGCGTACAGCCTCAAGAGACCCAGTACTTC
once TRBJ2-1 TRBV6-5 . CASTEGNEQFF TGTGCCAGCACCGAGGGAAATGAGCAGTTCTTC
. TRBJ2-1 TRBV12-5 . CASGLRDEQFF TGTGCTAGTGGTTTACGGGATGAGCAGTTCTTC
. TRBJ2-5 TRBV18 . CASSPGGRETQYF TGTGCCAGCTCACCTGGCGGTCGAGAGACCCAGTACTTC
. TRBJ2-7 TRBV30 . CAWDNYEVSGTYEQYF TGTGCCTGGGACAACTACGAGGTGAGCGGTACCTACGAGCAGTACTTC
. TRBJ2-3 TRBV5-4 TRBD2 CASSRTSGGSDTQYF TGTGCCAGCAGCCGGACTAGCGGGGGTTCAGATACGCAGTATTTT
. TRBJ2-3 TRBV6-1 . CASSEDGGIDTQYF TGTGCCAGCAGTGAAGACGGGGGCATAGATACGCAGTATTTT
. TRBJ2-5 TRBV9 TRBD2 CASSERSGTSGRGSQETQYF TGTGCCAGCAGCGAGAGGTCCGGGACTAGCGGGAGGGGGTCTCAAGAGACCCAGTACTTC
. TRBJ1-4 TRBV4-2 . CASSQESGEKLFF TGTGCCAGCAGCCAAGAATCGGGGGAAAAACTGTTTTTT
. TRBJ2-3 TRBV7-2 TRBD2 CASGDWTSGNYDTQYF TGTGCCAGCGGGGATTGGACTAGCGGTAATTACGATACGCAGTATTTT
. TRBJ2-1 TRBV5-1 TRBD2 CASSLGRGDNEQFF TGCGCCAGCAGCTTGGGACGGGGGGACAATGAGCAGTTCTTC
. TRBJ2-7 TRBV9 TRBD2 CASSGTSGRVYEQYF TGTGCCAGCAGCGGCACTAGCGGGAGGGTCTACGAGCAGTACTTC
. TRBJ2-1 TRBV27 TRBD2 CASSQGAGTSGRALYNEQFF TGTGCCAGCAGTCAGGGCGCCGGGACTAGCGGGAGGGCCCTCTACAATGAGCAGTTCTTC
. TRBJ1-5 TRBV15 . CATSSPPSGTLFSNQPQHF TGTGCCACCAGCAGTCCCCCTTCCGGGACACTCTTTAGCAATCAGCCCCAGCATTTT
once TRBJ2-7 TRBV19 . CASSILTGKAYEQYF TGTGCCAGTAGTATATTGACAGGAAAGGCCTACGAGCAGTACTTC
. TRBJ2-1 TRBV19 . CASSSQGGAGNEQFF TGTGCCAGTAGTTCACAAGGGGGGGCCGGTAATGAGCAGTTCTTC
. TRBJ1-5 TRBV5-5 . CASSSELRNQPQHF TGTGCCAGCAGCTCGGAGCTTCGAAATCAGCCCCAGCATTTT
. TRBJ1-6 TRBV7-9 TRBD1 CASSRQGVFSPLHF TGTGCCAGCAGTCGACAGGGGGTTTTTTCACCCCTCCACTTT
few TRBJ1-1 TRBV6-5 . CASVGNTEAFF TGTGCCAGCGTGGGGAACACTGAAGCTTTCTTT
few TRBJ1-1 TRBV6-5 . CASRPRSGLDTEAFF TGTGCCAGCAGACCCCGTTCCGGGCTGGACACTGAAGCTTTCTTT
. TRBJ2-3 TRBV2 TRBD2 CASGLAGADTQYF TGTGCCAGCGGACTAGCGGGAGCAGATACGCAGTATTTT
. TRBJ1-4 TRBV10-2 . CASSATDNRRKLFF TGCGCCAGCAGTGCAACAGACAACCGTAGAAAACTGTTTTTT
. TRBJ2-3 TRBV9 TRBD2 CASSITSGKSTDTQYF TGTGCCAGCAGCATAACTAGCGGGAAAAGCACAGATACGCAGTATTTT
once TRBJ2-7 TRBV21-1 . CASSKKRRVSYEQYF TGTGCCAGCAGCAAAAAGCGACGGGTCTCCTACGAGCAGTACTTC
. TRBJ2-3 TRBV11-2 TRBD2 CASSPFPAGAKDTQYF TGTGCCAGCAGTCCTTTTCCAGCGGGAGCGAAAGATACGCAGTATTTT
. TRBJ2-2 TRBV5-4 TRBD2 CASSPSGSLYTGELFF TGTGCCAGCAGCCCAAGCGGGAGTCTTTACACCGGGGAGCTGTTTTTT
. TRBJ2-7 TRBV28 TRBD1 CASEAGGYEQYF TGTGCCTCGGAGGCAGGGGGTTACGAGCAGTACTTC
. TRBJ2-2 TRBV5-1 . CASSLAQGSGELFF TGCGCCAGCAGCTTGGCGCAGGGTTCCGGGGAGCTGTTTTTT
. TRBJ1-1 TRBV25-1 . CASRGGNTEAFF TGTGCCAGCAGGGGCGGGAACACTGAAGCTTTCTTT
. TRBJ1-3 TRBV4-1 . CASSQEGAVGNTIYF TGCGCCAGCAGCCAAGAGGGGGCAGTCGGAAACACCATATATTTT
. TRBJ1-3 TRBV12-2 . CASRSLWGRGLPTRSGNTIYF TGTGCAAGTCGCTCTCTCTGGGGCAGAGGCCTCCCCACCCGCTCTGGAAACACCATATATTTT
. TRBJ1-2 TRBV10-2 . CASSATSPVRGYTF TGCGCCAGCAGTGCTACATCCCCTGTCCGCGGCTACACCTTC
. TRBJ2-5 TRBV5-5 . CASSGGPGVETQYF TGTGCCAGCAGCGGGGGGCCAGGGGTAGAGACCCAGTACTTC
. TRBJ2-7 TRBV11-2 . CASSLEPSSEQYF TGTGCCAGCAGCTTGGAGCCCTCGAGTGAGCAGTACTTC
. TRBJ1-1 TRBV2 . CASRRGEGNTEAFF TGTGCCAGCAGGAGGGGGGAGGGCAACACTGAAGCTTTCTTT
once TRBJ2-1 TRBV18 . CASSASGARFNEQFF TGTGCCAGCTCAGCCTCCGGAGCCAGATTCAATGAGCAGTTCTTC
. TRBJ1-2 TRBV5-1 . CASSLDRGESNYGYTF TGCGCCAGCAGCTTGGACAGAGGGGAATCTAACTATGGCTACACCTTC
. TRBJ2-1 TRBV19 TRBD1 CASSTGTGGYNEQFF TGTGCCAGTAGCACCGGGACAGGGGGCTACAATGAGCAGTTCTTC
. TRBJ1-3 TRBV15 TRBD1 CATSRVGTGRNTIYF TGTGCCACCAGCAGAGTCGGGACAGGCAGAAACACCATATATTTT
. TRBJ2-7 TRBV5-6 . CASSSGHSYEQYF TGTGCCAGCAGCTCAGGGCATTCATACGAGCAGTACTTC
. TRBJ2-7 TRBV6-6 TRBD2 CASFGLAGVSYEQYF TGTGCCAGCTTCGGATTAGCGGGAGTCAGCTACGAGCAGTACTTC
. TRBJ2-7 TRBV6-5 TRBD2 CASSYGGTSGAYEQYF TGTGCCAGCAGTTATGGCGGGACTAGCGGGGCCTACGAGCAGTACTTC
. TRBJ2-5 TRBV7-3 TRBD2 CASSLKPPTSGGAQETQYF TGTGCCAGCAGCTTAAAACCCCCTACTAGCGGGGGGGCCCAAGAGACCCAGTACTTC
. TRBJ2-7 TRBV28 . CASGETGPGSSYEQYF TGTGCCAGCGGAGAGACAGGCCCAGGGAGCTCCTACGAGCAGTACTTC
. TRBJ1-2 TRBV6-1 . CASSDEAGAGYTF TGTGCCAGCAGTGACGAGGCCGGGGCTGGCTACACCTTC
. TRBJ2-7 TRBV28 . CASSFVGGQGAYEQYF TGTGCCAGCAGTTTTGTGGGGGGGCAGGGAGCCTACGAGCAGTACTTC
. TRBJ2-7 TRBV7-2 . CASSLVYEQYF TGTGCCAGCAGCTTAGTGTACGAGCAGTACTTC